Following are 30 T cell receptor beta chains from one sample sequenced in a study of T cells in Graves' hyperthyroidism and ophthalmopathy. Researchers amplified the TCR beta CDR3 regions from RNA transcripts. The HTBI primer set drove a first-round RT-PCR of the TCR CDR3. TCRdb re-called the multiplex PCR reads through MiXCR, storing one row per CDR3 protein. This table has some 740,000 distinct CDR3 sequences, roughly 15% appearing once. The sequenced sample was blood. Receptors originate from a woman in her late teens or twenties with Graves' hyperthyroidism.

This clonotype showed up many times. The rearrangement uses TRBV6-1 and TRBJ2-5, with D possibly being TRBD1 or TRBD2 (5 bases each). Germline V gene lookup returns CDR1 MNHNS and CDR2 SASEGT. Trimming shortened V by 7 bases and J by 5 bases, and 26 bases separated the two germline ends. The CDR3 is made up of 17 amino acids. This CDR3 is CASTALAGTQDRETQYF. In DNA form, the CDR3 reads TGTGCCAGCACCGCCCTCGCCGGGACCCAAGACCGGGAGACCCAGTACTTC.

This clonotype was seen repeatedly, ten times or more. Its ends do not fully match the called genes, so a read error is possible. J is TRBJ1-4 and V is TRBV7-9; tentative D call: TRBD1 (5 bases). The germline CDR1 and CDR2 sequences are SEHNR and FQNEAQ (reference sequence). This CDR3 region has 15 residues. The DNA of the CDR3 is TGCGCCAGCAGCTTGGGGGGGAGCACTAATGAAAAACTGTTTTTT. Translated, it gives CASSLGGSTNEKLFF.

This clonotype was detected many times. The gene calls are TRBV12-3 or TRBV12-4 and TRBJ2-7; weak D call: TRBD1 (5 bases). Between the trimmed V and J ends, which lost 2 bases and 2 bases, there was a span of 10 bases. The CDR3 runs to 14 residues. The CDR3 region has the DNA TGTGCCAGCAGTTTAAATAGACAGACCTACGAGCAGTACTTC. It translates to CASSLNRQTYEQYF.

This chain joins TRBV20-1 and TRBJ2-3, with D possibly TRBD2 on 7 matching bases. This CDR3 region has 13 residues. V lost 7 bases and J lost 4, with 15 bases in between. Looked up from germline, CDR1 is DFQATT and CDR2 is SNEGSKA (reference sequence). The DNA for the CDR3 is TGCAGTGGGAGGGGGGGTCTGCCAGATACGCAGTATTTT. It translates to CSGRGGLPDTQYF.

This clonotype has ten or more counts. This rearrangement joins TRBV7-9 to TRBJ2-3; D remains ambiguous. Germline CDR1 and CDR2: SEHNR and FQNEAQ (reference sequence). V shed 4 bases and J shed 4 bases, with 15 bases lying between them. This CDR3 comprises 15 residues. CDR3 protein: CASSSGLKGADTQYF. The CDR3 coding sequence is TGTGCCAGCAGCTCCGGCCTCAAGGGTGCAGATACGCAGTATTTT.

This clonotype was found once. The chain combines TRBV7-9 with TRBJ2-5, with TRBD1 matching over 9 bases. With 5 bases clipped from V and 5 bases from J, the junction kept 6 bases outside the gene matches. CDR1 and CDR2 (germline): SEHNR, FQNEAQ (reference sequence). There are 14 residues in the CDR3. CDR3 sequence (DNA): TGTGCCAGCAGCCCCTGGGACAGGGTCGAGACCCAGTACTTC. As protein: CASSPWDRVETQYF.

This clonotype was counted ten times or more. Here the CDR3 reads CASIQGNTEAFF. The CDR3 DNA is TGTGCCAGCATCCAGGGGAACACTGAAGCTTTCTTT. This sequence joins TRBV12-3 or TRBV12-4 and TRBJ1-1, with D tentatively TRBD1 (5 bases). V dropped 7 bases and J dropped 1 base, with 7 bases sitting between them. There are 12 residues in the CDR3.

This rearrangement joins TRBV4-1 to TRBJ1-6; D not resolved. CDR1 and CDR2 from the germline V gene are MGHRA and YSYEKL. The CDR3 consists of 17 residues. Deletions cut 1 base from V and 5 bases from J, with 15 bases between. The DNA for the CDR3 is TGCGCCAGCAGCCAAGCAGGAGGTGGGAATCATAATTCACCCCTCCACTTT. Protein: CASSQAGGGNHNSPLHF.

This clonotype was observed a few times. CDR3 DNA sequence: TGTGCCAGCAGCATTACGGGACAGGCCTTCTACGAGCAGTACTTC. This encodes CASSITGQAFYEQYF. The chain joins TRBV28 to TRBJ2-7, with 8 nucleotides matching TRBD1. Unmatched junction bases numbered 10, after V lost 6 bases and J lost 3 bases. This CDR3 has 15 residues. Germline V gene data show CDR1 as MDHEN and CDR2 as SYDVKM.

This clonotype was counted only a few times. This chain connects TRBV18 to TRBJ1-1; 9 nucleotides line up with TRBD1. This CDR3 has 15 amino acids. Per germline, CDR1 KGHSH and CDR2 LQKENI. With V trimmed by 3 bases and J by 4 bases, 6 bases remained unmatched. CDR3 sequence reads: CASSPPTGGTTEAFF. The CDR3 DNA reads TGTGCCAGCTCACCTCCGACAGGGGGGACCACTGAAGCTTTCTTT.

The V and J genes are TRBV24-1 and TRBJ2-2, with TRBD1 as a possible D gene (6 bases). The germline V gene has CDR1 KGHDR and CDR2 SFDVKD. The CDR3 consists of 16 residues. The V end lost 6 bases, the J end lost 1 base, and 14 bases lay between the germline ends. CDR3 protein: CATSPWGQGNTGELFF. CDR3 coding DNA: TGTGCCACCAGTCCTTGGGGGCAGGGGAACACCGGGGAGCTGTTTTTT.

This chain joins TRBV15 and TRBJ2-7; TRBD2 matches 8 bases. V was clipped by 5 bases and J by 4 bases; unmatched bases: 10. This CDR3 has 15 residues. Germline assignment: CDR1 LNHNV and CDR2 YYDKDF (reference sequence). The DNA of the CDR3 is TGTGCCACCAGCGGGGGCGGGGGGCGGGATTACGAGCAGTACTTC. Amino acids: CATSGGGGRDYEQYF.

This clonotype was detected a few times. The chain carries TRBV12-3 or TRBV12-4 and TRBJ2-7, with 7 bases aligning to TRBD1. CDR3 length equals 13 residues. After removal of 6 bases from V and 5 bases from J, the junction contained 7 bases not matched to a gene. For the CDR3, the DNA is TGTGCCAGCAGAGGGGGCGCAGGAAACGAGCAGTACTTC. Amino acids: CASRGGAGNEQYF.

In this sample, this clonotype turned up many times. This rearrangement joins TRBV6-1 to TRBJ2-7; unclear D gene. The ends were cut back, 4 bases at V and 4 bases at J, with 8 bases in the middle. The CDR3 runs to 12 residues. CDR1 and CDR2 (germline): MNHNS, SASEGT. CDR3 loop: CASSVHIYEQYF. CDR3 DNA sequence: TGTGCCAGCAGTGTGCATATATACGAGCAGTACTTC.

This clonotype was counted ten times or more. The chain combines TRBV12-3 or TRBV12-4 with TRBJ2-4; D possibly matches TRBD1 or TRBD2 (5 bases each). V lost 3 bases and J lost 8, with 11 bases in between. The CDR3 runs to 13 residues. The CDR3 here is CASSLSGSDIQYF. Written as DNA, the CDR3 is TGTGCCAGCAGTTTGTCAGGGAGCGACATTCAGTACTTC.

The chain recombines TRBV2 with TRBJ2-1, with D perhaps matching TRBD2 (5 bases). V gave up 3 bases and J gave up 7 bases, with 16 bases separating them. The length of the CDR3 is 15 residues. CDR1 is SNHLY and CDR2 is FYNNEI in the germline V gene. The chain's CDR3 is CASSEVYFSGNEQFF. In DNA, the CDR3 is TGTGCCAGCAGTGAGGTTTACTTCTCGGGGAATGAGCAGTTCTTC.

This clonotype was seen repeatedly, ten times or more. V usage is TRBV5-1 and J usage is TRBJ2-5; D not resolved. V lost 3 bases, J lost 3 bases, and 15 bases lay in between. This CDR3 is built from 15 residues. Germline CDR1 is SGHRS and CDR2 is YFSETQ. For the CDR3, the DNA is TGCGCCAGCAGCTGGGTTCCGGCTAACGAAGAGACCCAGTACTTC. The encoded protein is CASSWVPANEETQYF.

This rearrangement joins TRBV27 to TRBJ2-4; D might be TRBD1 (6 bases). Germline V gives CDR1 MNHEY, CDR2 SMNVEV (reference sequence). The germline V and J ends were trimmed by 1 base and 0 bases, with 10 bases remaining between them. The CDR3 spans 16 residues. The CDR3: CASSLLGGLAKNIQYF. CDR3 nucleotide sequence: TGTGCCAGCAGTTTATTAGGGGGATTAGCCAAAAACATTCAGTACTTC.

This clonotype was seen at least ten times. The chain employs TRBV28 and TRBJ2-5, with 10 bases that match TRBD2. Germline-derived CDR1 and CDR2 are MDHEN and SYDVKM. Trimming cost V 7 bases and J 1 base; bases outside gene matches: 6. This CDR3 contains 15 residues. CDR3 nucleotide sequence: TGTGCCAGCACCTTAGGACTAGCGGTCCAAGAGACCCAGTACTTC. Amino acid sequence: CASTLGLAVQETQYF.

This clonotype was seen at least ten times. J is TRBJ2-3 and V is TRBV2; TRBD1 matches at 7 bases. V lost 6 bases and J lost 5; bases outside the gene matches: 11. The CDR3 is 15 amino acids. Germline V gene lookup returns CDR1 SNHLY and CDR2 FYNNEI. The CDR3, as DNA: TGTGCCAGCAGGGATTTGGGACAGAAGAGAGATACGCAGTATTTT. As protein: CASRDLGQKRDTQYF. Looking up the rest from reference TRBV2 and TRBJ2-3 gives the full variable domain: EPEVTQTPSHQVTQMGQEVILRCVPISNHLYFYWYRQILGQKVEFLVSFYNNEISEKSEIFDDQFSVERPDGSNFTLKIRSTKLEDSAMYFCASRDLGQKRDTQYFGPGTRLTVL.

In this sample, this clonotype turned up many times. The chain recombines TRBV28 with TRBJ2-1; D possibly corresponds to TRBD2 (6 bases). Germline CDR1 MDHEN, CDR2 SYDVKM. With 3 bases removed from V and 7 bases from J, the gap between germline ends came to 10 bases. There are 13 residues in the CDR3. In DNA form, the CDR3 reads TGTGCCAGCAGTTTGCGGGATCGAAATGAGCAGTTCTTC. Its translation is CASSLRDRNEQFF.

Details on this clonotype: Sequence at one end of the junction differs from germline and may be a read error. This chain joins TRBV15 and TRBJ1-4; perhaps TRBD1 as D (6 bases). The germline V gene encodes CDR1 LNHNV and CDR2 YYDKDF (reference sequence). The CDR3 is made up of 14 amino acids. The CDR3 DNA is TGTGCCACCAGCAGAGATGCAGGGGATGAAAAACTGCTTTTT. Its translation is CATSRDAGDEKLLF.

The table lists this clonotype with many counts. CDR3: CASSFPGGETQYF. The CDR3 DNA is TGTGCCAGCAGCTTCCCTGGCGGGGAGACCCAGTACTTC. The chain employs TRBV7-9 and TRBJ2-5; tentative D call: TRBD2 (5 bases). The germline CDR1 and CDR2 sequences are SEHNR and FQNEAQ (reference sequence). The length of the CDR3 is 13 residues. The ends were cut back, 3 bases at V and 5 bases at J, with 10 bases in the middle.

This clonotype occurred many times. This sequence joins TRBV6-5 and TRBJ1-2, with D possibly TRBD1 on 6 matching bases. Trimming shortened V by 0 bases and J by 2 bases, and 13 bases separated the two germline ends. Germline CDR1 is MNHEY and CDR2 is SVGAGI. CDR3 length: 16 amino acids. The CDR3 DNA is TGTGCCAGCAGTTACTCCCTCGGGACAAGGAACTATGGCTACACCTTC. Encoded protein: CASSYSLGTRNYGYTF.

This clonotype was recorded many times. The V call is TRBV18, the J call TRBJ1-2, with 11 bases identical to TRBD1. Germline trimming cut 3 bases from V and 7 bases from J; bases unmatched to any gene: 1. This CDR3 spans 13 amino acids. Germline V lookup: CDR1 KGHSH, CDR2 LQKENI. The CDR3 region has the DNA TGTGCCAGCTCACCGGACAGGGGGCTTGGCTACACCTTC. As protein: CASSPDRGLGYTF.

In its sample, this clonotype was seen a few times. V and J are TRBV2 and TRBJ2-2; the match to TRBD1 covers 8 bases. The CDR3 extends over 15 amino acids. J gave up 3 bases and V 6 bases, and 6 bases lay outside the gene matches. Germline-derived CDR1 and CDR2 are SNHLY and FYNNEI. The CDR3 reads CASSTDRADTGELFF. CDR3 nucleotide sequence: TGTGCCAGCAGCACGGACAGGGCAGACACCGGGGAGCTGTTTTTT.

This clonotype was detected a few times. The J gene is TRBJ2-1, the V gene TRBV29-1; possible D gene TRBD2, 6 bases. Germline CDR1 is SQVTM and CDR2 is ANQGSEA. The CDR3 spans 14 residues. V lost 4 bases and J 4 bases, leaving 14 bases between the germline ends. CDR3 bases: TGCAGCGTTGGTTGGCGGGAAGGGTACAATGAGCAGTTCTTC. This translates into CSVGWREGYNEQFF.

This clonotype was detected a few times. The gene calls are TRBV5-5 and TRBJ1-3; possibly TRBD1 for D (5 bases). Germline V gives CDR1 SGHKS, CDR2 YYEKEE (reference sequence). CDR3 length equals 15 residues. Trimming removed 2 bases at V and 0 bases at J, with 9 bases between. CDR3 coding DNA: TGTGCCAGCAGCTTCTCAGGGTTCTCTGGAAACACCATATATTTT. This encodes CASSFSGFSGNTIYF.

This clonotype was recorded many times. The chain recombines TRBV20-1 with TRBJ2-7; 11 bases are shared with TRBD1. The CDR3 contains 17 residues. Losses at the gene ends were 6 bases for V and 3 bases for J; bases not matched to a gene: 16. CDR1 and CDR2 (germline): DFQATT, SNEGSKA (reference sequence). This CDR3 reads CSAPGTGGKGGYYEQYF. In DNA, the CDR3 is TGCAGTGCCCCCGGGACAGGGGGAAAGGGAGGGTACTACGAGCAGTACTTC.

The sample holds many counts of this clonotype. The chain joins TRBV4-3 to TRBJ2-3; weak D call: TRBD2 (6 bases). The V gene lost 3 bases and the J gene lost 5 bases, with 18 bases spanning the gap. The germline CDR1 and CDR2 sequences are LGHNA and YSLEER. The CDR3 sequence is 16 residues long. The CDR3 protein is CASSQERGRWGDTQYF. CDR3 in DNA: TGCGCCAGCAGCCAGGAACGAGGGAGGTGGGGAGATACGCAGTATTTT.